The 21 T cell receptor beta chains below all came from one sample that was sequenced in a study of ipilimumab plus nivolumab after autologous stem cell transplantation. Method: immunoSEQ multiplex PCR; TCRdb's copy keeps in-frame clones and lacks some. The sample yields some 43,000 clones, around nine tenths seen once. The source was PBMCs, collected in a trial of ipilimumab plus nivolumab as post-transplant consolidation. These receptors originate from a male donor with multiple myeloma.

The chain joins TRBV19 to TRBJ1-2; 8 bases map to TRBD1. V lost 6 bases and J lost 2; bases outside the gene matches: 11. Germline V gene sequence: CDR1 LNHDA, CDR2 SQIVND (reference sequence). The CDR3 consists of 16 residues. For the CDR3, the DNA is TGTGCCAGTAGCCCCCCGACAGGGGCCCTCAACTATGGCTACACCTTC. This translates into CASSPPTGALNYGYTF.

The gene calls are TRBV18 and TRBJ2-7, with a weak D call TRBD2 (5 bases). Germline values: CDR1 KGHSH, CDR2 LQKENI. The CDR3 length is 14 residues. Trimming shortened V by 1 base and J by 0 bases, and 7 bases separated the two germline ends. The CDR3 DNA reads TGTGCCAGCTCACCACGGGAGCTCTCCTACGAGCAGTACTTC. Its translation is CASSPRELSYEQYF.

The V and J genes are TRBV2 and TRBJ2-4, with 7 positions matching TRBD1. V was pared by 5 bases and J by 9 bases, with 10 bases of the junction left unmatched. CDR1 and CDR2 (germline): SNHLY, FYNNEI. The CDR3 is 14 residues long. DNA for the CDR3: TGTGCCAGCAGTCCTGGACAGGTAGAGCGCATTCAGTACTTC. Protein: CASSPGQVERIQYF.

This clone was counted a single time. The rearrangement joins TRBV11-2 to TRBJ2-5; TRBD2 is a possible D gene (5 bases). The DNA end favors TRBJ2-7, so the J call may be wrong. Germline loops: CDR1 SGHAT, CDR2 FQNNGV. CDR3 length: 13 residues. CDR3 bases: TGTGCCAGCAGCTTAGTGGAGGAATCCGAGCAGTACTTC. Translating gives CASSLVEESEQYF.

V is TRBV11-2 and J is TRBJ2-2; a weak D match, TRBD1 (6 bases). V lost 4 bases to trimming and J lost 6 bases, with 15 bases between them. The CDR3 sequence is 15 residues long. Germline values: CDR1 SGHAT, CDR2 FQNNGV. CDR3 region: CASSSLTGRAGELFF. CDR3 DNA sequence: TGTGCCAGCAGCTCCTTGACAGGTCGGGCCGGGGAGCTGTTTTTT.

This clone appeared a single time. This chain uses TRBV27 with TRBJ1-4; TRBD1 is a possible D gene (5 bases). The ends were cut back, 4 bases at V and 8 bases at J, with 17 bases in the middle. The germline V gene has CDR1 MNHEY and CDR2 SMNVEV (reference sequence). This CDR3 has 15 residues. The CDR3 nucleotides read TGTGCCAGCAGTTCTATCTCAGGGATCGAAGAAAAACTGTTTTTT. It yields the protein CASSSISGIEEKLFF.

The chain carries TRBV4-1 and TRBJ2-3; TRBD2 agrees at 9 bases. There are 17 residues in the CDR3. Germline-derived CDR1 and CDR2 are MGHRA and YSYEKL. V gave up 3 bases and J gave up 0 bases; unmatched junction bases: 7. The CDR3 loop is CASSHYSGGSSTDTQYF. As DNA, the CDR3 is TGCGCCAGCAGCCACTATAGCGGGGGATCTAGCACAGATACGCAGTATTTT.

This clone showed up just once. The chain carries TRBV6-6 and TRBJ2-7; D perhaps matches TRBD1 (7 bases). The CDR3 length is 12 residues. In germline, CDR1 is MNHNY, CDR2 SVGAGI (reference sequence). Trimming took 5 bases from V and 5 from J, leaving 10 bases between them. The CDR3 DNA reads as TGTGCCAGCAGTCCAGGGGGGCACGAGCAGTACTTC. Its translation: CASSPGGHEQYF.

The rearrangement joins TRBV6-6 to TRBJ1-2, with unresolved D. This CDR3 comprises 15 residues. The V gene lost 5 bases and the J gene lost 0 bases, with 13 bases spanning the gap. Germline V gives CDR1 MNHNY, CDR2 SVGAGI (reference sequence). CDR3 region: CASSLALGANYGYTF. The CDR3 nucleotides read TGTGCCAGCAGTCTAGCCCTCGGCGCTAACTATGGCTACACCTTC.

This rearrangement joins TRBV4-2 to TRBJ2-2, with 11 nucleotides matching TRBD2. V lost 0 bases and J lost 1; bases outside the gene matches: 7. CDR3 length: 19 residues. Germline V gene data show CDR1 as LGHNA and CDR2 as YNFKEQ. The CDR3 is CASSQDPHGLAGNTGELFF. The DNA for the CDR3 is TGTGCCAGCAGCCAAGATCCCCACGGACTAGCGGGGAACACCGGGGAGCTGTTTTTT.

Details on this clone: An end of the junction does not agree with germline; a read error may underlie this. V usage is TRBV7-9 and J usage is TRBJ2-7, with D possibly being TRBD1 (5 bases). The CDR3 covers 12 residues. Per germline, CDR1 SEHNR and CDR2 FQNEAQ (reference sequence). CDR3 nucleotides: TGTGCCAGCGGCGACAGCTCCGACGAGCAGTACTTC. It is translated as CASGDSSDEQYF. The entire variable domain, with the rest obtained from reference TRBV7-9 and TRBJ2-7, is as follows: DTGVSQNPRHKITKRGQNVTFRCDPISEHNRLYWYRQTLGQGPEFLTYFQNEAQLEKSRLLSDRFSAERPKGSFSTLEIQRTEQGDSAMYLCASGDSSDEQYFGPGTRLTVT.

The chain recombines TRBV12-5 with TRBJ2-3, with no clear D. This CDR3 is 12 amino acids long. Germline-derived CDR1 and CDR2 are LGHNT and FRNRAP. The V end lost 8 bases, the J end lost 0 bases, and 6 bases lay between the germline ends. The CDR3 DNA follows: TGTGCTAGTAGGGCTAGCACAGATACGCAGTATTTT. Amino acids: CASRASTDTQYF.

The chain recombines TRBV7-9 with TRBJ1-1; no reliable D call. The germline V gene encodes CDR1 SEHNR and CDR2 FQNEAQ (reference sequence). Trimming shortened V by 4 bases and J by 1 base, and 10 bases separated the two germline ends. The CDR3 sequence is 14 residues long. The CDR3 here is CASSSPPENTEAFF. The CDR3 region has the DNA TGTGCCAGCAGCTCACCGCCGGAGAACACTGAAGCTTTCTTT.

CDR3 in amino acids: CASSLGGQGATDTQYF. The CDR3 DNA sequence: TGTGCCAGCAGCTTGGGTGGACAGGGGGCCACAGATACGCAGTATTTT. The V call is TRBV5-8, the J call TRBJ2-3, with 11 bases identical to TRBD1. CDR1 and CDR2 from the germline V gene are SGHTS and YDEGEE. There are 16 residues in the CDR3. V shed 0 bases, J shed 2 bases, and the junction held 2 bases outside the gene matches.

J is TRBJ2-3 and V is TRBV7-2, with TRBD2 matching 9 bases. The CDR3 totals 16 residues. The germline gives CDR1 SGHTA, CDR2 FQGNSA. Trimming removed 5 bases from V and 1 base from J; junction bases left unmatched: 7. For the CDR3, the DNA is TGTGCCAGCAGCGTACTAGCGGGTCCTCGCACAGATACGCAGTATTTT. As protein: CASSVLAGPRTDTQYF.

The chain uses TRBV10-3 and TRBJ1-2; 7 nucleotides align to TRBD1. Germline loops: CDR1 ENHRY, CDR2 SYGVKD. This CDR3 is 16 amino acids long. Losses at the gene ends were 0 bases for V and 2 bases for J; bases not matched to a gene: 6. The CDR3 DNA reads as TGTGCCATCAGTGAGTCCGGCAGGGGGGGAAACTATGGCTACACCTTC. Translating gives CAISESGRGGNYGYTF.

The chain has TRBV21-1 and TRBJ2-1; TRBD2 reflects the table's D call only, with no check against the DNA. TRBV21-1 has pseudogene status. This CDR3 contains 16 residues. The CDR3 sequence is CASSAFSGETYNEQFF. The CDR3 bases are TGTGCCAGCAGCGCATTTAGCGGGGAAACCTACAATGAGCAGTTCTTC.

J is TRBJ1-5 and V is TRBV5-5; tentatively, D is TRBD1 (5 bases). CDR3 length equals 15 residues. CDR1 SGHKS and CDR2 YYEKEE come from the germline V gene (reference sequence). The ends were cut back, 3 bases at V and 0 bases at J, with 10 bases in the middle. CDR3 in amino acids: CASSWDLASNQPQHF. The CDR3 DNA reads TGTGCCAGCAGCTGGGACCTGGCTAGCAATCAGCCCCAGCATTTT.

This clone is a singleton in its sample. V gene TRBV11-3 combines with J gene TRBJ2-6, with unresolved D. The CDR3 has 18 residues. V gave up 1 base and J gave up 0 bases, with 13 bases separating them. CDR1 and CDR2 from the germline V gene are SGHNT and YENEEA. The CDR3 reads CASSLVVSRSSGANVLTF. CDR3 bases: TGTGCCAGCAGCTTAGTGGTCAGCCGGAGCTCTGGGGCCAACGTCCTGACTTTC.

The gene calls are TRBV30 and TRBJ1-4, with unresolved D. The CDR3 has 13 amino acids. Germline-derived CDR1 and CDR2 are GTSNPN and SVGIG (reference sequence). Trimming cost V 0 bases and J 8 bases, with 10 bases left between them. DNA of the CDR3: TGTGCCTGGAGTGTACGGGAAGGGGAAAAACTGTTTTTT. It specifies CAWSVREGEKLFF.

The chain employs TRBV6-7 and TRBJ2-7; 7 bases align to TRBD1. TRBV6-7 has ORF status, its function being uncertain. J gave up 0 bases and V 6 bases, and 14 bases lay outside the gene matches. The CDR3 runs 17 residues. Written as DNA, the CDR3 is TGTGCCAGCAGCCATATAGGGACAGCCCCGAGCTCCTACGAGCAGTACTTC. It is translated as CASSHIGTAPSSYEQYF.